A single sample is the source of the 17 T cell receptor beta chains below, sequenced in a study of cytomegalovirus exposure and HLA in healthy donors. The PCR contained 60 Vbeta and 13 Jbeta primers. This table comes from immunoSEQ multiplex PCR, and its TCRdb copy is limited to in-frame clones, with some not included. The repertoire includes about 67,000 clones, 65% to 70% of them detected once, and roughly 1.9% sits in the top ten. Sequencing was carried out using PBMCs. The receptors stem from a woman aged 25-40 years in good health and CMV-seronegative.

This rearrangement joins TRBV5-1 to TRBJ1-2; 12 nucleotides agree with TRBD1. The J segment lost 8 bases and the V segment lost 3 bases, leaving 5 bases of the junction unmatched. Germline assignment: CDR1 SGHRS and CDR2 YFSETQ. CDR3 length: 14 amino acids. Here the CDR3 DNA reads TGCGCCAGCAGCTCGGGACAGGGGGCGCAAGGCTACACCTTC. It specifies CASSSGQGAQGYTF.

The chain employs TRBV7-9 and TRBJ2-7, with D unresolved. The CDR3 contains 13 residues. The germline CDR1 and CDR2 sequences are SEHNR and FQNEAQ (reference sequence). The ends were cut back, 3 bases at V and 1 base at J, with 7 bases in the middle. The CDR3 here is CASSLAKSYEQYF. The CDR3 coding sequence is TGTGCCAGCAGCTTGGCCAAATCCTACGAGCAGTACTTC.

This clone was recorded a few times. This chain uses TRBV6-5 with TRBJ2-1; weak D call: TRBD1 (6 bases). Germline loops: CDR1 MNHEY, CDR2 SVGAGI. This CDR3 comprises 15 residues. V lost 2 bases, J lost 2 bases, and 10 bases lay in between. Here the CDR3 reads CASSYPPGAYNEQFF. The DNA for the CDR3 is TGTGCCAGCAGTTACCCGCCAGGGGCCTACAATGAGCAGTTCTTC.

This clone has only a few counts. This sequence joins TRBV7-2 and TRBJ1-1; 10 bases fit TRBD1. The CDR3 extends over 15 amino acids. With V trimmed by 5 bases and J by 4 bases, 7 bases remained unmatched. Germline CDR1 and CDR2: SGHTA and FQGNSA. CDR3 sequence (DNA): TGTGCCAGCAGCCCATGGACAGGGGGGGTCACTGAAGCTTTCTTT. Amino acid sequence: CASSPWTGGVTEAFF.

This clone was detected only a few times. The J gene is TRBJ1-1, the V gene TRBV5-6; possibly TRBD1 for D (6 bases). Trimming cost V 0 bases and J 3 bases, with 12 bases left between them. Looked up from germline, CDR1 is SGHDT and CDR2 is YYEEEE. This CDR3 contains 15 residues. The CDR3 loop is CASSLAVRQDTEAFF. The CDR3 nucleotides are TGTGCCAGCAGCTTGGCCGTCAGACAGGACACTGAAGCTTTCTTT.

V is TRBV19 and J is TRBJ1-4; weak D call: TRBD1 (5 bases). This CDR3 comprises 17 residues. V shed 4 bases and J shed 3 bases, with 18 bases lying between them. Germline V gene data show CDR1 as LNHDA and CDR2 as SQIVND (reference sequence). The CDR3 DNA is TGTGCCAGTAGTACTGAGCGAAGGGGCTCGCCTAATGAAAAACTGTTTTTT. Its protein is CASSTERRGSPNEKLFF.

The chain links TRBV10-3 to TRBJ1-2, with unresolved D. From germline, CDR1 is ENHRY and CDR2 SYGVKD. The CDR3 totals 15 residues. The V gene lost 0 bases and the J gene lost 4 bases, with 12 bases spanning the gap. The CDR3 region has the DNA TGTGCCATCAGTGAGTCACCGCAACAGCTCTATGGCTACACCTTC. Translation gives CAISESPQQLYGYTF.

Only a few counts were recorded for this clone. The V gene is TRBV6-5, the J gene TRBJ2-5, with D unclear. Per the germline V gene, CDR1 is MNHEY and CDR2 is SVGAGI. Trimming took off 2 bases at V and 4 bases at J, with 2 bases between the two ends. The CDR3 consists of 11 residues. The DNA of the CDR3 is TGTGCCAGCAGTTACCGAGAGACCCAGTACTTC. Protein sequence: CASSYRETQYF.

There are a few counts of this clone. CDR3 bases: TGTGCCAGCAGTCACCCGGGGCAGGGGGCGAACAATGAGCAGTTCTTC. This translates into CASSHPGQGANNEQFF. J is TRBJ2-1 and V is TRBV2, with 8 bases aligning to TRBD1. Germline values: CDR1 SNHLY, CDR2 FYNNEI. This CDR3 contains 16 residues. After removal of 5 bases from V and 5 bases from J, the junction contained 11 bases not matched to a gene. The variable domain in full, completed from reference TRBV2 and TRBJ2-1, reads EPEVTQTPSHQVTQMGQEVILRCVPISNHLYFYWYRQILGQKVEFLVSFYNNEISEKSEIFDDQFSVERPDGSNFTLKIRSTKLEDSAMYFCASSHPGQGANNEQFFGPGTRLTVL.

V usage is TRBV10-2 and J usage is TRBJ1-3; TRBD1 is a possible D gene (6 bases). This CDR3 has 15 residues. The V gene lost 6 bases and the J gene lost 2 bases, with 14 bases spanning the gap. Per the germline V gene, CDR1 is WSHSY and CDR2 is SAAADI. CDR3 loop: CASSATGGPGNTIYF. The DNA of the CDR3 is TGCGCCAGCAGCGCGACGGGGGGGCCTGGAAACACCATATATTTT.

The chain is built from TRBV5-1 and TRBJ2-1; no definite D call. Germline V gene sequence: CDR1 SGHRS, CDR2 YFSETQ. The CDR3 spans 16 residues. The V end was cut by 0 bases, the J end by 6 bases, with 16 bases between. CDR3 amino acids: CASSLGGGFSGNEQFF. The CDR3 region has the DNA TGCGCCAGCAGCTTGGGTGGTGGATTCTCGGGCAATGAGCAGTTCTTC.

The rearrangement links TRBV15 to TRBJ2-7, with TRBD2 matching 7 bases. The V segment lost 8 bases and the J segment 1 base; nucleotides outside the gene matches: 5. Germline V CDR1 and CDR2: LNHNV, YYDKDF (reference sequence). The CDR3 has 13 residues. The CDR3 sequence is CATQQGLSYEQYF. DNA for the CDR3: TGTGCCACCCAGCAGGGACTATCCTACGAGCAGTACTTC.

This clone was found a few times. This chain joins TRBV5-1 and TRBJ2-7, with TRBD1 matching over 8 bases. V shed 0 bases and J 11 bases; nucleotides not matched to a gene: 10. This CDR3 comprises 14 residues. CDR1 and CDR2 (germline): SGHRS, YFSETQ. CDR3 protein: CASSLDGRGLLEYF. The DNA for the CDR3 is TGCGCCAGCAGCTTGGATGGCAGGGGGCTTCTGGAGTACTTC.

Only a few counts were recorded for this clone. The rearrangement links TRBV7-3 to TRBJ2-1; TRBD2 matches 11 bases. This CDR3 has 15 amino acids. CDR1 is SGHTA and CDR2 is FQGTGA in the germline V gene. J was trimmed by 7 bases and V by 1 base; bases with no gene match: 3. CDR3 in DNA: TGTGCCAGCAGCTTAAAGACTAGCGGGATAAATGAGCAGTTCTTC. Amino acid sequence: CASSLKTSGINEQFF.

The chain has TRBV28 and TRBJ2-3; 13 bases are a match to TRBD2. Germline V gene sequence: CDR1 MDHEN, CDR2 SYDVKM. The CDR3 runs to 17 residues. V lost 5 bases and J lost 9; bases outside the gene matches: 14. The CDR3 spells CASSTPRTSGGRGTQYF. CDR3 nucleotides: TGTGCCAGCAGTACTCCTCGGACTAGCGGGGGAAGGGGGACGCAGTATTTT.

This clone was observed a few times. The rearrangement uses TRBV6-1 and TRBJ2-7; D is uncertain. Germline V gene data show CDR1 as MNHNS and CDR2 as SASEGT. The V end was cut by 7 bases, the J end by 2 bases, with 12 bases between. The CDR3 extends over 13 amino acids. The CDR3 loop is CASTHSNAYEQYF. The CDR3 DNA reads TGTGCCAGCACTCACAGTAATGCCTACGAGCAGTACTTC.

The rearrangement joins TRBV6-5 to TRBJ1-3; D remains unclear. From germline, CDR1 is MNHEY and CDR2 SVGAGI. The germline V and J ends were trimmed by 7 bases and 8 bases, with 9 bases remaining between them. This CDR3 has 11 amino acids. CDR3 bases: TGTGCCAGCACCTCAGGCGACACCATATATTTT. Translation gives CASTSGDTIYF.